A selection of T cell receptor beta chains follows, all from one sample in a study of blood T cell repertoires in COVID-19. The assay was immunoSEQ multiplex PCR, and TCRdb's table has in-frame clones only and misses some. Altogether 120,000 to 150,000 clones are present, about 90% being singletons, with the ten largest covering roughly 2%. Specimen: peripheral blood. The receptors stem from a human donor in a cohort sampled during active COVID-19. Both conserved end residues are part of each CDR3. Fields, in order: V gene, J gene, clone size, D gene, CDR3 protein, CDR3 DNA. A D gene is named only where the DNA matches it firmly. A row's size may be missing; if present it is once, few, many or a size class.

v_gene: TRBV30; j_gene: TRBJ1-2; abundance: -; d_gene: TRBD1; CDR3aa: CAWSVQEGRGYGYTF; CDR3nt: TGTGCCTGGAGTGTACAGGAGGGCAGGGGGTATGGCTACACCTTC
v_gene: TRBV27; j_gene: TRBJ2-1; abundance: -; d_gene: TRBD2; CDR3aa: CASSSGTGLAGDSVRNEQFF; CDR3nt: TGTGCCAGCAGTTCAGGTACGGGACTAGCGGGAGACTCTGTTCGCAATGAGCAGTTCTTC
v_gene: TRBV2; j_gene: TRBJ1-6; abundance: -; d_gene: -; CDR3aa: CASAREGGSPLHF; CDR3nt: TGTGCCAGCGCCCGGGAAGGGGGTTCACCCCTCCACTTT
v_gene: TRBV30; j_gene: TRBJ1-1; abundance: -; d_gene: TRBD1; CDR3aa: CAWTKDRVGTEAFF; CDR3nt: TGTGCCTGGACCAAAGACAGGGTCGGCACTGAAGCTTTCTTT
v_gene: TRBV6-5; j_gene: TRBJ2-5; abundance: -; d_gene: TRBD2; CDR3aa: CASSYGSGGARETQYF; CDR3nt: TGTGCCAGCAGTTACGGGAGCGGGGGGGCCCGGGAGACCCAGTACTTC
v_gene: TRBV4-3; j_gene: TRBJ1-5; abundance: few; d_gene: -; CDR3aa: CASSLDAFGQPQHF; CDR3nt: TGCGCCAGCAGCCTAGACGCCTTCGGTCAGCCCCAGCATTTT
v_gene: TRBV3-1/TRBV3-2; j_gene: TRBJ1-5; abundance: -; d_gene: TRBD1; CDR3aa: CASSHPGRGLYQPQHF; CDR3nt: TGTGCCAGCAGCCACCCGGGCAGGGGGCTGTATCAGCCCCAGCATTTT
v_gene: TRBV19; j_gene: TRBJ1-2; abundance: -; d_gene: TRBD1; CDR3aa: CASSIRRDRAGYTF; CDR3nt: TGTGCCAGTAGTATCCGCCGGGACAGGGCTGGCTACACCTTC
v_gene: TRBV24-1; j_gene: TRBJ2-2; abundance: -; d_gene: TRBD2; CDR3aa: CATSEAGLANFAGELFF; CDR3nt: TGTGCCACCAGTGAGGCGGGACTAGCTAATTTCGCCGGGGAGCTGTTTTTT
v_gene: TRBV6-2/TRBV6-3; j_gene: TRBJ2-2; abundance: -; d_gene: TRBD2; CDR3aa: CASSQPQSGMAGELFF; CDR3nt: TGTGCCAGCAGTCAACCCCAGAGCGGGATGGCCGGGGAGCTGTTTTTT
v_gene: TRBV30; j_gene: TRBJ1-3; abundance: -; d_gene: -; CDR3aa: CAWWGFGSGNTIYF; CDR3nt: TGTGCCTGGTGGGGCTTTGGCTCTGGAAACACCATATATTTT
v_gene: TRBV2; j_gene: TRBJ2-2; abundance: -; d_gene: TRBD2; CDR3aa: CASSPLAPNTGELFF; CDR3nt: TGTGCCAGCAGTCCACTAGCGCCCAACACCGGGGAGCTGTTTTTT
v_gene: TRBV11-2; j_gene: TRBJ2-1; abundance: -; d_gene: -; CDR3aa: CASSLVASRTYNEQFF; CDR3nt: TGTGCCAGCAGCTTAGTGGCTAGCCGAACCTACAATGAGCAGTTCTTC
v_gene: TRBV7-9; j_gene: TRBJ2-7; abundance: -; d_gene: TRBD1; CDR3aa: CASSSSGTAYEQYF; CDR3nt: TGTGCCAGCAGCTCCTCCGGGACAGCTTACGAGCAGTACTTC
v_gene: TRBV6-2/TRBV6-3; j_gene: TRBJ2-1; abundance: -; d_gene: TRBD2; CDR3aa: CASSYARGGYNEQFF; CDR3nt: TGTGCCAGCAGTTACGCACGCGGGGGGTACAATGAGCAGTTCTTC
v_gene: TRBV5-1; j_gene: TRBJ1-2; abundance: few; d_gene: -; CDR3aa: CASSSAGAFYGYTF; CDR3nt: TGCGCCAGCAGCTCCGCCGGAGCATTCTATGGCTACACCTTC
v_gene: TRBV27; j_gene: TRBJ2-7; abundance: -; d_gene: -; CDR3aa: CASSPTGNYEQYF; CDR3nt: TGTGCCAGCAGCCCAACAGGGAACTACGAGCAGTACTTC
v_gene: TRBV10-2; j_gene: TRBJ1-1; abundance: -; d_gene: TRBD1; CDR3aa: CASSEGGQGAFF; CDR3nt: TGCGCCAGCAGTGAGGGGGGACAGGGAGCTTTCTTT
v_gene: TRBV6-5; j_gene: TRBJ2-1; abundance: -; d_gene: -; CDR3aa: CASSYSGTPYNEQFF; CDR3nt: TGTGCCAGCAGTTACTCCGGGACACCCTACAATGAGCAGTTCTTC
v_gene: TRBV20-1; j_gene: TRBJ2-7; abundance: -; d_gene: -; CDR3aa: CSASDFSYEQYF; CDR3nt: TGCAGTGCTAGTGATTTTTCGTACGAGCAGTACTTC
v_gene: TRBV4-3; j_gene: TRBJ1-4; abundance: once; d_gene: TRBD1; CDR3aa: CASSRGTDATQEKLFF; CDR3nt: TGCGCCAGCAGCCGGGGGACAGATGCTACACAAGAAAAACTGTTTTTT
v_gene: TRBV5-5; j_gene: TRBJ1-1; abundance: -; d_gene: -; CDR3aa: CASSPHRGINTEAFF; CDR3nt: TGTGCCAGCAGCCCCCATCGGGGAATAAACACTGAAGCTTTCTTT
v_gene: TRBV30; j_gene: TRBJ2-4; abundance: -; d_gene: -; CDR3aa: CAWSGGVNIQYF; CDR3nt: TGTGCCTGGAGTGGTGGAGTAAACATTCAGTACTTC
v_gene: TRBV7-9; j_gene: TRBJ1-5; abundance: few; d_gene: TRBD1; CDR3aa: CASSPAETGGGQPQHF; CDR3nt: TGTGCCAGCAGCCCAGCCGAGACAGGGGGCGGACAGCCCCAGCATTTT
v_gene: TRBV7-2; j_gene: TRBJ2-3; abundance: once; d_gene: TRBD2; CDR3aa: CASSLQGGPLADTQYF; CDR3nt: TGTGCCAGCAGCTTACAGGGAGGGCCTTTGGCAGATACGCAGTATTTT
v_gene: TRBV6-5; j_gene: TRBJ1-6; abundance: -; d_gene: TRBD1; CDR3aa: CASSRQGWNSPLHF; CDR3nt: TGTGCCAGCAGTAGACAGGGGTGGAATTCACCCCTCCACTTT
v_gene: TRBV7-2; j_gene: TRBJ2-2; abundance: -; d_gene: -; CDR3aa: CASSLPLQATGELFF; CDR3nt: TGTGCCAGCAGCTTACCCTTACAGGCCACCGGGGAGCTGTTTTTT
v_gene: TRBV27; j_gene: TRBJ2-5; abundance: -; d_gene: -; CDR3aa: CASSPMSQSPGTQYF; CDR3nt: TGTGCCAGCAGCCCAATGTCGCAGAGCCCGGGGACCCAGTACTTC
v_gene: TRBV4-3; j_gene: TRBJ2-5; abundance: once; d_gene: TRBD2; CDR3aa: CASSRGGGRQETQYF; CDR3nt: TGCGCCAGCAGCCGCGGCGGGGGGCGCCAAGAGACCCAGTACTTC
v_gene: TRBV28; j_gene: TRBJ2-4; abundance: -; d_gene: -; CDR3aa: CASIAPGNKNIQYF; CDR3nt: TGTGCCAGCATCGCGCCGGGTAACAAAAACATTCAGTACTTC
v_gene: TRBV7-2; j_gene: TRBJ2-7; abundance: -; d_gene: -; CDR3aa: CASSFSGTSSYEQYF; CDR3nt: TGTGCCAGCAGCTTCTCCGGGACAAGCTCCTACGAGCAGTACTTC
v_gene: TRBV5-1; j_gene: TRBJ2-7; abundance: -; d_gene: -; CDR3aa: CASSLYEGYEQYF; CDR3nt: TGCGCCAGCAGCCTGTATGAGGGCTACGAGCAGTACTTC
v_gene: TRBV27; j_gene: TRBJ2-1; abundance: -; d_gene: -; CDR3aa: CASSFLGASYNEQFF; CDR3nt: TGTGCCAGCAGTTTCTTGGGGGCGTCCTACAATGAGCAGTTCTTC
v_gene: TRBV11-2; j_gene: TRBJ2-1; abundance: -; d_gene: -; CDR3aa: CASSLVAARHNEQFF; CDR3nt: TGTGCCAGCAGCTTAGTGGCGGCGAGGCACAATGAGCAGTTCTTC
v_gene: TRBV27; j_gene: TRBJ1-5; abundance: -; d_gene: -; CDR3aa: CASSSQGPLGGSNQPQHF; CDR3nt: TGTGCCAGCAGTTCCCAAGGCCCTCTAGGAGGGAGCAATCAGCCCCAGCATTTT
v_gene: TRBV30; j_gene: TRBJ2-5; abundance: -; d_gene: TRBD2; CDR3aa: CAWGTSGQETQYF; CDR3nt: TGTGCCTGGGGGACTAGCGGCCAAGAGACCCAGTACTTC
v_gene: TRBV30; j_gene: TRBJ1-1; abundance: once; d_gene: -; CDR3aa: CAWSETGVTEAFF; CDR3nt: TGTGCCTGGAGTGAGACAGGTGTCACTGAAGCTTTCTTT
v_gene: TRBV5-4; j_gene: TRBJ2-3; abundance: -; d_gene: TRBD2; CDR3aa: CASSLGLAGSGLDTQYF; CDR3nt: TGTGCCAGCAGCTTGGGCCTAGCGGGTTCAGGACTGGATACGCAGTATTTT
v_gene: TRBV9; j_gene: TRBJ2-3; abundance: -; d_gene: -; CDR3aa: CASSPRGWEASTDTQYF; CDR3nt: TGTGCCAGCAGCCCCCGGGGTTGGGAGGCTAGCACAGATACGCAGTATTTT
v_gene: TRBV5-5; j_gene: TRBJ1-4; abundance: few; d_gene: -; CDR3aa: CASSRRSEGKLFF; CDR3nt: TGTGCCAGCAGCCGTCGATCCGAGGGAAAACTGTTTTTT
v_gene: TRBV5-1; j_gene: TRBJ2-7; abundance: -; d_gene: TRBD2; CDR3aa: CASSTRTSGGALSPYEQYF; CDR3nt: TGCGCCAGCAGCACCAGGACTAGCGGGGGGGCCCTGAGCCCCTACGAGCAGTACTTC
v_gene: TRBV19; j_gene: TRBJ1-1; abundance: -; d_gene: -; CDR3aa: CASSIRQGNEAFF; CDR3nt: TGTGCCAGTAGTATACGGCAGGGTAACGAAGCTTTCTTT
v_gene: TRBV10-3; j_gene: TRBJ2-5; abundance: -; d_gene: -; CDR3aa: CAISDRTDETQYF; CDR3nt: TGTGCCATCAGTGATAGGACAGATGAGACCCAGTACTTC
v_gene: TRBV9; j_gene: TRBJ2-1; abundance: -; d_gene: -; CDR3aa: CASSGRGGQREYSYNEQFF; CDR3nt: TGTGCCAGCAGCGGCAGGGGGGGTCAGCGGGAGTACTCCTACAATGAGCAGTTCTTC
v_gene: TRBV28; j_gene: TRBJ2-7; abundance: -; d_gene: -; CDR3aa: CASLKRSRPYEQYF; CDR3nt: TGTGCCAGTCTTAAACGAAGCAGGCCTTACGAGCAGTACTTC
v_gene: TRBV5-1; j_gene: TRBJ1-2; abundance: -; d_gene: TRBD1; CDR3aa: CASSSSGTGDGYTF; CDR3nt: TGCGCCAGCAGCTCATCCGGGACAGGGGACGGCTACACCTTC
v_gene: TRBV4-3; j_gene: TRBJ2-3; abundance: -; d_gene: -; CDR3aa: CASSQDKGWTDTQYF; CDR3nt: TGCGCCAGCAGCCAAGACAAGGGGTGGACAGATACGCAGTATTTT
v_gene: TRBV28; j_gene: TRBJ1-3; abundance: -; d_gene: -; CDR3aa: CASSISGNTIYF; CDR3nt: TGTGCCAGCTCTATCTCTGGAAACACCATATATTTT
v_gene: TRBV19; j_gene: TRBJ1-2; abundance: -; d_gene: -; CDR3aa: CASTRDIANYGYTF; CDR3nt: TGTGCCAGTACCCGGGACATTGCTAACTATGGCTACACCTTC
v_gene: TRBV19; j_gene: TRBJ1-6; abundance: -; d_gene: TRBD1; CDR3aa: CASSADRGHSYNSPLHF; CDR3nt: TGTGCCAGTAGTGCGGACAGGGGGCACTCCTATAATTCACCCCTCCACTTT
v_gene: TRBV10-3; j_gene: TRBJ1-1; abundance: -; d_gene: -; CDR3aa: CAISEDWQGEAFF; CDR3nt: TGTGCCATCAGTGAAGATTGGCAGGGGGAAGCTTTCTTT
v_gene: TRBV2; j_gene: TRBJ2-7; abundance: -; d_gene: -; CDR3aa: CASRRDRPTRYEQYF; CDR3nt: TGTGCCAGCAGGCGCGACAGGCCCACTCGCTACGAGCAGTACTTC
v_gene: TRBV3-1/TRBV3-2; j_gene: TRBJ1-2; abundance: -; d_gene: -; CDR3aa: CASSQNTGQGGYTF; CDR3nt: TGTGCCAGCAGCCAAAATACAGGCCAGGGAGGCTACACCTTC
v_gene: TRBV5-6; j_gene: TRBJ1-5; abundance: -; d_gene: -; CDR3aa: CASSYRQSNQPQHF; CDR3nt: TGTGCCAGCAGCTATAGACAGAGCAATCAGCCCCAGCATTTT
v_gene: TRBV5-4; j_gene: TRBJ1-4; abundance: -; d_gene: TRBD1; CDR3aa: CASSLWGLGQVNEKLFF; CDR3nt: TGTGCCAGCAGCTTGTGGGGTCTCGGACAGGTTAATGAAAAACTGTTTTTT
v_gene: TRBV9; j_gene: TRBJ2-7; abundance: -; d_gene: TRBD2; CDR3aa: CASSAREGQSYEQYF; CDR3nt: TGTGCCAGCAGCGCGCGGGAGGGCCAGTCCTACGAGCAGTACTTC
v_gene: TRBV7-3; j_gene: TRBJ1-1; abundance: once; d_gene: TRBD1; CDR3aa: CASSLLTGGATEAFF; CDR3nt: TGTGCCAGCAGCTTACTCACAGGGGGGGCCACTGAAGCTTTCTTT
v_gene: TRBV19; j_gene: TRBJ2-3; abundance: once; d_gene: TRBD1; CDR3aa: CASSLGQGTGDTQYF; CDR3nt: TGTGCCAGTAGTCTAGGACAGGGGACGGGAGATACGCAGTATTTT